This record looks at one TCR beta chain sequence and its context. Which antigen it targets is not known. Per-base qualities were not stored, and no clone one base away is much larger. This entry belongs to a study of human T cells and chemical hapten exposure (dated by TCRdb to the early 2020s). Regarding the complete study: For sensitization, 2% DPC in acetone was applied to a roughly 2 cm by roughly 2 cm area of upper inner arm skin. Throughout the approximately 22-week study period, patients were also given weekly therapeutic DPC doses on the scalp. Patch testing was done on the upper back using Finn chambers containing 0.01% DPC, and results were scored after 6 days according to International Contact Dermatitis Research Group standards. Most of the patients in the cohort were female, and the cohort covered alopecia areata with under or over 50% scalp involvement, alopecia totalis and alopecia universalis. Libraries were pooled for sequencing, and variation in per-sample TCR yields was attributed mainly to small differences in library volumes within the pool. The study tracked peripheral blood TCR repertoire changes in vivo during primary and secondary sensitization to the hapten diphenylcyclopropenone (DPC) in alopecia patients. Patient blood was sampled pre-sensitization (week 0) and at 2, 6 and about 24 weeks after DPC sensitization. For TCR sequencing, blood came from 25 to 35 alopecia patients at anywhere from one to four time points (pre-sensitization, 2, 6 and 24 weeks).

The CDR3, from cysteine to phenylalanine, totals 13 residues. The sequence is cut down to CDR3 DNA, 39 bases in frame from base 1. The V end loses 3 bases and the J end loses 3 bases, and a stretch of 5 bases separates them. Reading the germline V gene gives CDR1 MRHNA and CDR2 SNTAGT. Libraries were prepared through RACE. The sample was run on a NextSeq 500. During library preparation, unique molecular identifiers were attached to individual cDNA molecules so that TCRs could be counted in a quantitative, reproducible way. Each blood RNA sample was used to sequence both TCR alpha and TCR beta chains. For the original study's pipeline: The median number of TCRs per sample was approximately 93,000, ranging from about 23,224 to 690,600. The Decombinator software suite was used to annotate the V, J and CDR3 of the TCR reads. Every sample was subsampled to the same number of TCRs (28,000) for the PS versus PT1 abundance plots. TCRs were defined as expanded if absent before sensitization and observed at least eight times at the 2-week time point. Clones were called with MiXCR by TCRdb after fastp trimmed the public reads at Q25, and only in-frame beta chains were retained. A single entry per CDR3 protein holds the most common genes and DNA from its merged rows. TCRdb assigned the V and J calls; the authors' analysis was not used. In all, the sample holds 75,000 to 100,000 distinct CDR3 sequences, and roughly 12% of those were seen once. Roughly 2% of the sample rests with the top ten.

Taken with the paper, the label for time point translates to: patch test 1, 2 weeks after DPC sensitization. Interpreted using the paper, the treatment or condition label stands for: therapeutic diphenylcyclopropenone sensitization with weekly scalp DPC. At each patch-test visit, blood was drawn before the patch test was applied. Patients were considered eligible if aged 18 to 70, diagnosed with alopecia and deemed suitable for DPC therapy, and patients were excluded if pregnant. Total RNA was isolated from unfractionated whole blood collected in Tempus Blood RNA tubes. Findings and caveats that apply to the study as a whole: Repeated subsampling changed both the strength of the expansion versus patch-test correlation and the threshold at which the correlation became significant. Because all patients had alopecia, a presumed autoimmune disease, the immune response of the patients might differ from that of healthy individuals. A positive correlation was found between the number of PT1 expanded TCRs and patch test score, with significance reached at thresholds 8, 16 and 32 but not 4. No change with DPC sensitization was found in the number of TCRs above 1 in 1000 frequency, and no evidence of global repertoire structure alterations was found. Compared with pre-sensitization or healthy control sets, expanded TCRs formed significantly more large CDR3 similarity clusters, which is consistent with antigen-driven responses.

Source: whole blood, taken in connection with sensitization to the hapten diphenylcyclopropenone (DPC). The chain joins TRBV6-4 to TRBJ2-2; the D gene is unclear. This receptor was obtained from a woman aged 40 to 55 with alopecia areata. Some clones in this sample may be carry-over from other donors' samples. The nucleotides read TGTGCCAGCAGTGAACAGTACACCGGGGAGCTGTTTTTT. Translated, this gives CASSEQYTGELFF.